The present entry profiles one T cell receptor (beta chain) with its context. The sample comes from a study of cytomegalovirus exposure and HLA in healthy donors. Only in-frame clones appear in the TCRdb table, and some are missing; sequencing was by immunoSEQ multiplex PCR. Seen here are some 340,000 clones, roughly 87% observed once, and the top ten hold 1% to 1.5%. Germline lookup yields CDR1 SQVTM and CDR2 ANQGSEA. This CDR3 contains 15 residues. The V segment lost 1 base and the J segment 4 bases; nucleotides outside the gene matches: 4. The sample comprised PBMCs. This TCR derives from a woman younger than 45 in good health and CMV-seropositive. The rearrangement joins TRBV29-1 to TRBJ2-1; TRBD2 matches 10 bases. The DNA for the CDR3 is TGCAGCGTTGAAGGGACTAGCGGTAGTTACAATGAGCAGTTCTTC. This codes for CSVEGTSGSYNEQFF.